Listed below are T cell receptor beta chains from one sample, sequenced in a study of blood T cell repertoires in COVID-19. Profiling relied on immunoSEQ multiplex PCR, and the TCRdb table lists in-frame clones only, not all of them. The data hold 65,000 to 85,000 clones, with roughly 80% observed a single time. What was sequenced was peripheral blood. The receptors stem from a woman aged 55-70 years with acute or convalescent COVID-19. CDR3s include the opening cysteine and the closing phenylalanine or tryptophan. Fields, in order: clone size, J gene, V gene, D gene, CDR3 protein, CDR3 DNA. D genes are given only for firm matches. Expanded clones get a size class; other rows say once, few or many, or leave the size out.

>-|TRBJ2-7|TRBV5-1|-
CASSLTGTDLIYEQYF
TGCGCCAGCAGCCTTACAGGGACGGATCTAATCTACGAGCAGTACTTC
>-|TRBJ2-5|TRBV6-5|-
CASSYRDRQETQYF
TGTGCCAGCAGTTACCGTGACAGACAAGAGACCCAGTACTTC
>-|TRBJ1-1|TRBV5-6|-
CASSKGVYTEAFF
TGTGCCAGCAGCAAAGGGGTTTACACTGAAGCTTTCTTT
>-|TRBJ1-1|TRBV30|TRBD1
CAWSVLTGRTEAFF
TGTGCCTGGAGTGTACTGACAGGGCGCACTGAAGCTTTCTTT
>-|TRBJ2-4|TRBV4-3|TRBD1
CASSPAFEGAQNIQYF
TGCGCCAGCAGCCCGGCGTTTGAGGGGGCTCAAAACATTCAGTACTTC
>-|TRBJ1-2|TRBV24-1|-
CVTSDSRSGGVGYGYTF
TGTGTCACCAGTGATTCACGGAGTGGGGGCGTCGGCTATGGCTACACCTTC
>-|TRBJ2-3|TRBV29-1|TRBD2
CSAIGLAGSTDTQYF
TGCAGCGCAATAGGACTAGCGGGGAGCACAGATACGCAGTATTTT
>few|TRBJ1-6|TRBV7-8|TRBD1
CASSATGEDSPLHF
TGTGCCAGCAGCGCGACAGGGGAGGACTCACCCCTCCACTTT
>many|TRBJ2-5|TRBV6-6|TRBD1
CASREFKTPGGETQYF
TGTGCCAGCAGGGAGTTTAAAACCCCAGGGGGAGAGACCCAGTACTTC
>-|TRBJ1-2|TRBV12-3/TRBV12-4|-
CASSLKGYGYTF
TGTGCCAGCAGTTTAAAGGGGTATGGCTACACCTTC
>-|TRBJ2-2|TRBV7-7|TRBD2
CASSLLAGVTGELFF
TGTGCCAGCAGCTTACTAGCGGGGGTCACCGGGGAGCTGTTTTTT
>-|TRBJ1-1|TRBV5-8|TRBD1
CATRTGRGLGTEAFF
TGTGCCACCCGGACAGGGCGGGGGTTAGGGACTGAAGCTTTCTTT
>-|TRBJ1-1|TRBV7-2|TRBD1
CASSSDRFMNTEAFF
TGTGCCAGCAGCTCGGACAGGTTCATGAACACTGAAGCTTTCTTT
>-|TRBJ1-2|TRBV9|-
CASSVEGRPVNGYTF
TGTGCCAGCAGCGTAGAAGGCAGGCCGGTTAATGGCTACACCTTC
>-|TRBJ2-2|TRBV9|TRBD1
CASSVTGTGGHGELFF
TGTGCCAGCAGCGTGACCGGGACAGGGGGCCACGGGGAGCTGTTTTTT
>-|TRBJ1-2|TRBV6-5|TRBD1
CASRRQGANYGYTF
TGTGCCAGCCGAAGACAGGGGGCGAACTATGGCTACACCTTC
>-|TRBJ1-1|TRBV19|-
CASSRFDGANTEAFF
TGTGCCAGTAGTAGATTCGACGGAGCGAACACTGAAGCTTTCTTT
>-|TRBJ2-5|TRBV7-8|-
CASSPTGSQETQYF
TGTGCCAGCAGCCCCACCGGGTCCCAAGAGACCCAGTACTTC
>medium-sized|TRBJ1-6|TRBV24-1|TRBD1
CATSDSDRGLWSPLHF
TGTGCCACCAGTGATTCGGACAGGGGGTTGTGGTCACCCCTCCACTTT
>few|TRBJ2-2|TRBV7-2|-
CASSLAGGWVTGELFF
TGTGCCAGCAGCTTAGCGGGGGGTTGGGTAACCGGGGAGCTGTTTTTT
>-|TRBJ1-6|TRBV3-1/TRBV3-2|-
CASSGQGGPLHF
TGTGCCAGCAGCGGCCAAGGAGGACCCCTCCACTTT
>-|TRBJ2-2|TRBV3-1/TRBV3-2|TRBD1
CASSHTRTGANTGELFF
TGTGCCAGCAGCCATACTCGGACAGGGGCCAACACCGGGGAGCTGTTTTTT
>-|TRBJ2-5|TRBV10-1|TRBD2
CASSGPSTERGLKETQYF
TGCGCCAGCAGTGGACCGTCGACGGAGCGGGGGCTCAAAGAGACCCAGTACTTC
>-|TRBJ1-1|TRBV6-4|-
CASSETLRTEAFF
TGTGCCAGCAGTGAAACCCTCAGGACTGAAGCTTTCTTT
>-|TRBJ1-2|TRBV7-9|TRBD1
CASSDDPGGISNYGYTF
TGTGCCAGCAGCGACGACCCAGGGGGGATATCTAACTATGGCTACACCTTC
>-|TRBJ1-1|TRBV19|-
CASSMAGMNTEAFF
TGTGCCAGTAGTATGGCCGGGATGAACACTGAAGCTTTCTTT
>many|TRBJ1-3|TRBV2|TRBD1
CASSDHLQGSGNTIYF
TGTGCCAGCAGTGACCATCTACAGGGGTCGGGAAACACCATATATTTT
>-|TRBJ2-4|TRBV5-5|-
CASSAMTLSGDIQYF
TGTGCCAGCAGTGCGATGACACTCTCGGGAGACATTCAGTACTTC
>-|TRBJ2-5|TRBV4-1|TRBD1
CASSQGGGTGTGVVETQYF
TGCGCCAGCAGCCAAGGGGGGGGTACCGGGACAGGGGTGGTAGAGACCCAGTACTTC
>-|TRBJ2-2|TRBV5-1|-
CASSLGQGRTTGELFF
TGCGCCAGCAGCTTGGGGCAGGGTAGGACGACCGGGGAGCTGTTTTTT
>-|TRBJ1-5|TRBV19|-
CASSIDAGQPQHF
TGTGCCAGTAGTATTGATGCCGGTCAGCCCCAGCATTTT
>many|TRBJ1-4|TRBV18|TRBD1
CASREQGAGEKLFF
TGTGCCAGCAGAGAACAGGGGGCAGGCGAAAAACTGTTTTTT
>-|TRBJ2-5|TRBV15|-
CATSRDPQLITETQYF
TGTGCCACCAGCAGAGATCCCCAGTTAATAACAGAGACCCAGTACTTC
>few|TRBJ1-3|TRBV9|-
CASSVQGQSSGNTIYF
TGTGCCAGCAGCGTCCAGGGGCAGAGCTCTGGAAACACCATATATTTT
>-|TRBJ2-7|TRBV30|TRBD1
CAWFDRGRYEQYF
TGTGCCTGGTTTGACAGGGGGCGCTACGAGCAGTACTTC
>-|TRBJ1-5|TRBV27|TRBD1
CASRPGQNQPQHF
TGTGCCAGCAGACCGGGACAGAATCAGCCCCAGCATTTT
>once|TRBJ1-1|TRBV20-1|-
CSARDNTEAFF
TGCAGTGCTCGCGATAACACTGAAGCTTTCTTT
>few|TRBJ2-2|TRBV6-6|-
CASRSDSEELFF
TGTGCCAGCAGGAGCGATAGTGAGGAGCTGTTTTTT
>-|TRBJ1-2|TRBV5-1|-
CASSLVPGEGYGYTF
TGCGCCAGCAGCTTGGTGCCAGGGGAGGGCTATGGCTACACCTTC
>-|TRBJ2-7|TRBV21-1|-
CASSKGIGTGRHEQYF
TGTGCCAGCAGCAAAGGAATTGGGACAGGGCGCCACGAGCAGTACTTC
>-|TRBJ2-2|TRBV24-1|-
CATSDYGTSGELFF
TGTGCCACCAGTGATTATGGCACATCCGGGGAGCTGTTTTTT
>-|TRBJ2-2|TRBV18|TRBD1
CASSREGQANTGELFF
TGTGCCAGCTCACGAGAAGGACAGGCGAACACCGGGGAGCTGTTTTTT
>-|TRBJ1-1|TRBV7-2|TRBD1
CASSSTGGGEAFF
TGTGCCAGCAGCTCAACAGGGGGTGGCGAAGCTTTCTTT
>-|TRBJ2-7|TRBV5-1|-
CASSSQGNVDEQYF
TGCGCCAGCAGCTCACAGGGTAACGTAGACGAGCAGTACTTC
>-|TRBJ2-1|TRBV5-1|TRBD1
CASSEGTGRGSVNEQFF
TGCGCCAGCAGCGAAGGGACAGGGAGGGGTTCCGTCAATGAGCAGTTCTTC
>-|TRBJ2-7|TRBV30|-
CAWSIQPSYEQYF
TGTGCCTGGAGCATACAGCCCTCCTACGAGCAGTACTTC
>once|TRBJ2-6|TRBV6-1|-
CASSEAAAGFGANVLTF
TGTGCCAGCAGTGAAGCCGCGGCAGGGTTTGGGGCCAACGTCCTGACTTTC
>-|TRBJ1-6|TRBV3-1/TRBV3-2|TRBD1
CASSQGDRGNSPLHF
TGTGCCAGCAGCCAAGGGGACAGGGGGAATTCACCCCTCCACTTT
>few|TRBJ1-5|TRBV19|-
CASSMDRDQPQHF
TGTGCCAGTAGTATGGACAGAGATCAGCCCCAGCATTTT
>-|TRBJ1-5|TRBV30|TRBD1
CAWSVGTGASNQPQHF
TGTGCCTGGAGTGTAGGGACAGGGGCTAGCAATCAGCCCCAGCATTTT
>-|TRBJ1-5|TRBV19|TRBD1
CASSAQGNLGNQPQHF
TGTGCCAGTAGCGCACAGGGGAATCTGGGCAATCAGCCCCAGCATTTT
>-|TRBJ2-7|TRBV30|-
CAWSVGGSSKDEQYF
TGTGCCTGGAGTGTTGGCGGATCCTCGAAGGACGAGCAGTACTTC